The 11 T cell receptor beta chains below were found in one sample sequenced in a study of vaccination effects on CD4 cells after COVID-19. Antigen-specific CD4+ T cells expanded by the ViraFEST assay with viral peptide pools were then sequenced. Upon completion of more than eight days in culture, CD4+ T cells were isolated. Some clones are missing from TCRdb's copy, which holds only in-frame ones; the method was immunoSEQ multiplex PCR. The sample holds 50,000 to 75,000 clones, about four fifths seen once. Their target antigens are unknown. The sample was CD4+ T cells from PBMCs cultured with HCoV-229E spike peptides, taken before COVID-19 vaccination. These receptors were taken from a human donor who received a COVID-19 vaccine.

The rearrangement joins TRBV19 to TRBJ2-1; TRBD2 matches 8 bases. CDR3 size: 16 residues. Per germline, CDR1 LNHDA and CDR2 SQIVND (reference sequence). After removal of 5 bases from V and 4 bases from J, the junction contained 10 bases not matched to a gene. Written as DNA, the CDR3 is TGTGCCAGTAGTCCCGGGGGGCGGGGGGTTTACAATGAGCAGTTCTTC. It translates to CASSPGGRGVYNEQFF.

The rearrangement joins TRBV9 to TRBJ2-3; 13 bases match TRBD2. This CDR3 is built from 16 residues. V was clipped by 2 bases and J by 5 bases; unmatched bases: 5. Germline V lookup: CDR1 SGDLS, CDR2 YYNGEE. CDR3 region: CASSVGLAGAIDTQYF. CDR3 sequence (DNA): TGTGCCAGCAGCGTTGGACTAGCGGGGGCTATAGATACGCAGTATTTT.

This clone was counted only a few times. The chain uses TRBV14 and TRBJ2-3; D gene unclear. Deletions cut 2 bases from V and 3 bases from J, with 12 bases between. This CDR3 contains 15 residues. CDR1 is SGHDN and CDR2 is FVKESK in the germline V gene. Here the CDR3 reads CASSQFMSATDTQYF. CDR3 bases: TGTGCCAGCAGCCAATTTATGTCCGCAACAGATACGCAGTATTTT.

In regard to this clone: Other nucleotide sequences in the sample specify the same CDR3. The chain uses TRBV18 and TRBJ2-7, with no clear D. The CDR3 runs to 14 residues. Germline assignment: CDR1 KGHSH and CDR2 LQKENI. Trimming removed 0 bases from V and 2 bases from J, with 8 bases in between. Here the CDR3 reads CASSPPGLPYEQYV. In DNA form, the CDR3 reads TGTGCCAGCTCACCACCGGGGTTACCCTACGAGCAGTACGTC.

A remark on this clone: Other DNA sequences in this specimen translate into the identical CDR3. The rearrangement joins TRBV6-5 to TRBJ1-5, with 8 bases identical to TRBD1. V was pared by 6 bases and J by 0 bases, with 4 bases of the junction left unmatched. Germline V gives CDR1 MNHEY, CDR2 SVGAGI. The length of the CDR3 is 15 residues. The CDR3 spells CASRPDRGSNQPQHF. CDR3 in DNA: TGTGCCAGCAGACCCGACAGGGGTAGCAATCAGCCCCAGCATTTT.

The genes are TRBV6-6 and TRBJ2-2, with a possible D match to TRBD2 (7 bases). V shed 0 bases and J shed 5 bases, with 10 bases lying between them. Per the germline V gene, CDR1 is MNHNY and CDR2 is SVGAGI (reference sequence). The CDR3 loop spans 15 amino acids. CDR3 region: CASSYSGGRTGELFF. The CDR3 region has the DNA TGTGCCAGCAGTTACTCGGGGGGGCGGACCGGGGAGCTGTTTTTT.

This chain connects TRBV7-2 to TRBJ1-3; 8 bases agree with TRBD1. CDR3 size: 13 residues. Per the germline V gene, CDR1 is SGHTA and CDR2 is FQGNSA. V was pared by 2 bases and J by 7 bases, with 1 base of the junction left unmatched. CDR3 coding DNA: TGTGCCAGCAGCTTAAACAGGGGGAACACCATATATTTT. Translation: CASSLNRGNTIYF.

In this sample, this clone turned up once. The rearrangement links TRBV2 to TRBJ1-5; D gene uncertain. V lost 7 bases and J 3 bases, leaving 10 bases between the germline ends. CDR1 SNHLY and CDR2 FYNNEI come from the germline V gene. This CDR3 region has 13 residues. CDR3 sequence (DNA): TGTGCCAGCAATGTCGTTGACAATCAGCCCCAGCATTTT. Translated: CASNVVDNQPQHF.

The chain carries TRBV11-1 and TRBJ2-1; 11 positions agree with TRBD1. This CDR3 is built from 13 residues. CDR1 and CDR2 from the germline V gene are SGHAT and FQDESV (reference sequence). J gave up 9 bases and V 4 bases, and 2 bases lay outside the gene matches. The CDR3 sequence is CASSWTGGTEQFF. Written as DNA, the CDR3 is TGTGCCAGCAGCTGGACAGGGGGCACTGAGCAGTTCTTC.

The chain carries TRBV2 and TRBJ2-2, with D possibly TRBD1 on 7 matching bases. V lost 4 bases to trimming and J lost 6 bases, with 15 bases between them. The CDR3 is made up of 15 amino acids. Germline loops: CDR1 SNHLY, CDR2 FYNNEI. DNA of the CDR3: TGTGCCAGCAGTGCTCAGGGGGGACGAGCCGGGGAGCTGTTTTTT. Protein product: CASSAQGGRAGELFF.

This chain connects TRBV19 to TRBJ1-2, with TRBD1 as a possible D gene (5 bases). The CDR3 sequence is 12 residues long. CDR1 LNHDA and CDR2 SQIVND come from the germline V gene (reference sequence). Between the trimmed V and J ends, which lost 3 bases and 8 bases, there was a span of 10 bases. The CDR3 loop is CASSIGQRGYTF. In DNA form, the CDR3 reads TGTGCCAGTAGTATTGGACAAAGGGGCTACACCTTC.